The entry below gives a single T cell receptor (beta chain) sequence along with its context. This sample is part of a study of blood T cell repertoires in COVID-19. Overall study context: Sites in the United States, Italy and Spain provided acute and convalescent COVID-19 samples. Sample material is recorded as cDNA or gDNA derived from T cells, B-cell-depleted T cells, or PBMCs.

As originally analysed: By means of reference gene primer amplification, nucleated cell counts were estimated. Sequencing was performed with immunoSEQ multiplex PCR; in TCRdb, only in-frame clones are kept and a portion is missing. The V and J calls and the clone size are those of that table, but D and trimming were determined from the DNA. The table has 250,000 to 350,000 clones, around 83% seen once. Sequencing was done on a sample of peripheral blood. The origin of this receptor is a woman between 50 and 59 years old with acute or convalescent COVID-19.

CDR3 amino acids: CASSQDRVEQYF. The CDR3 bases are TGCGCCAGCAGCCAAGATCGAGTCGAGCAGTACTTC. V gene TRBV4-1 combines with J gene TRBJ2-7, with D uncertain. Germline V gene lookup returns CDR1 MGHRA and CDR2 YSYEKL. The germline V and J ends were trimmed by 0 bases and 6 bases, with 6 bases remaining between them. The CDR3 extends over 12 amino acids.